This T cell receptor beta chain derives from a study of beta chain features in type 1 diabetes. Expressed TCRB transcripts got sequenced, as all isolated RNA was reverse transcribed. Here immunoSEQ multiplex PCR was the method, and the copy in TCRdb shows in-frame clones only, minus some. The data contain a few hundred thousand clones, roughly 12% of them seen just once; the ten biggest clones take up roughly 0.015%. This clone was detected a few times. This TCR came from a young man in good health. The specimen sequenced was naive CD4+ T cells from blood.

CDR3 region: CASSPRTGDGNEQFF. CDR3 sequence (DNA): TGCGCCAGCAGCCCAAGGACAGGGGATGGCAATGAGCAGTTCTTC. The chain links TRBV5-1 to TRBJ2-1, with 9 bases lining up with TRBD1. There are 15 residues in the CDR3. Trimming cost V 4 bases and J 6 bases; bases outside gene matches: 8. Germline V gene lookup returns CDR1 SGHRS and CDR2 YFSETQ. Full variable domain (remainder filled in from reference TRBV5-1 and TRBJ2-1): KAGVTQTPRYLIKTRGQQVTLSCSPISGHRSVSWYQQTPGQGLQFLFEYFSETQRNKGNFPGRFSGRQFSNSRSEMNVSTLELGDSALYLCASSPRTGDGNEQFFGPGTRLTVL.